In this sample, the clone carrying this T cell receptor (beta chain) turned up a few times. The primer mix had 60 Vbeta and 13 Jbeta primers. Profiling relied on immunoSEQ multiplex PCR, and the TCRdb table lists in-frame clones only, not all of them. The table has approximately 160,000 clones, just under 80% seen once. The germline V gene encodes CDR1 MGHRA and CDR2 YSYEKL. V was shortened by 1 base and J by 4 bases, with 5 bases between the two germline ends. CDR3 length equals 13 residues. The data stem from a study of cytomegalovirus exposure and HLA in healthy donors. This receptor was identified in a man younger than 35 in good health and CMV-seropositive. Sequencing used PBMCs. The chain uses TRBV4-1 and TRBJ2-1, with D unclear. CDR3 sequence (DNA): TGCGCCAGCAGCCAAGTCACTTACAATGAGCAGTTCTTC. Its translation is CASSQVTYNEQFF.